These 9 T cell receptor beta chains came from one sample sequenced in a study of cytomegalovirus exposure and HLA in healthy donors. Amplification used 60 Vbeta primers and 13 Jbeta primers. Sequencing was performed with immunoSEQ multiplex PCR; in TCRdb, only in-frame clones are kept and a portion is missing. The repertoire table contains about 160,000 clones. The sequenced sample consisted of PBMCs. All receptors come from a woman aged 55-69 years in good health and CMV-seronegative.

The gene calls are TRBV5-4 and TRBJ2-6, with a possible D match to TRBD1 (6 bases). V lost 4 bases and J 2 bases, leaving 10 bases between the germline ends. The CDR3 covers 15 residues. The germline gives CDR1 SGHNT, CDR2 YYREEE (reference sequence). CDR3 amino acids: CASSPQGTGANVLTF. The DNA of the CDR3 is TGTGCCAGCAGCCCTCAGGGGACTGGGGCCAACGTCCTGACTTTC. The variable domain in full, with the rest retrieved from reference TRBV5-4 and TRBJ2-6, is ETGVTQSPTHLIKTRGQQVTLRCSSQSGHNTVSWYQQALGQGPQFIFQYYREEENGRGNFPPRFSGLQFPNYSSELNVNALELDDSALYLCASSPQGTGANVLTFGAGSRLTVL.

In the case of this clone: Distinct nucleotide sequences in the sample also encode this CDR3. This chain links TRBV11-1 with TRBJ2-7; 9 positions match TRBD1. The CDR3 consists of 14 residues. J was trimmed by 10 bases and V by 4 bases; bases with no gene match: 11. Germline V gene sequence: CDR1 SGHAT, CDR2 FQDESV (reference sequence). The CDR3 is CASSSGQGPTEQYF. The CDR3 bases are TGTGCCAGCAGCTCGGGACAGGGACCGACGGAACAGTACTTC.

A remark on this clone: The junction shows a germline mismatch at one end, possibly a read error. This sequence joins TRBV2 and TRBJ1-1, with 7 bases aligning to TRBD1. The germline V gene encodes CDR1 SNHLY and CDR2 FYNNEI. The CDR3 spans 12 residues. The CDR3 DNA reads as TGTGCCAGCAGTCCGACAGGGTTTCGTGCTACTTTT. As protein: CASSPTGFRATF.

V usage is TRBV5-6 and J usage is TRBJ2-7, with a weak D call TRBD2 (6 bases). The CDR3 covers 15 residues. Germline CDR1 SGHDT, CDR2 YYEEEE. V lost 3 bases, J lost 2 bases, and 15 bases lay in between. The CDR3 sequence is CASSYRGTGPYEQYF. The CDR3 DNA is TGTGCCAGCAGCTACCGCGGGACGGGCCCCTACGAGCAGTACTTC. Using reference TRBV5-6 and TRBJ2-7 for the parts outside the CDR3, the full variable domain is DAGVTQSPTHLIKTRGQQVTLRCSPKSGHDTVSWYQQALGQGPQFIFQYYEEEERQRGNFPDRFSGHQFPNYSSELNVNALLLGDSALYLCASSYRGTGPYEQYFGPGTRLTVT.

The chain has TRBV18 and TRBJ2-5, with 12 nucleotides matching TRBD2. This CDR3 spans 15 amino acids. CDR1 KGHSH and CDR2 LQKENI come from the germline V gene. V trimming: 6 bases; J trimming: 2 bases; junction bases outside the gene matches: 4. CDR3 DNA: TGTGCCAGCTCTCCGACTAGCGGGGGACAAGAGACCCAGTACTTC. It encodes CASSPTSGGQETQYF.

As DNA, the CDR3 is TGTGCCAGCAGCTTCGGGACTAGCGGGAGTGGCATGGAGCAGTTCTTC. It codes for CASSFGTSGSGMEQFF. The rearrangement joins TRBV7-3 to TRBJ2-1; TRBD2 matches at 14 bases. The germline CDR1 and CDR2 sequences are SGHTA and FQGTGA. The CDR3 runs to 16 residues. V shed 3 bases, J shed 10 bases, and the junction held 8 bases outside the gene matches.

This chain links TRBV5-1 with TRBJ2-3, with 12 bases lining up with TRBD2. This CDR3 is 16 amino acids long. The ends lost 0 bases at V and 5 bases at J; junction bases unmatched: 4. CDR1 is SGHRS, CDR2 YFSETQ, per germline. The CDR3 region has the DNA TGCGCCAGCAGCTTGGGGACTAGCGGGATTGTAGATACGCAGTATTTT. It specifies CASSLGTSGIVDTQYF. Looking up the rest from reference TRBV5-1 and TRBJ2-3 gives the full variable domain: KAGVTQTPRYLIKTRGQQVTLSCSPISGHRSVSWYQQTPGQGLQFLFEYFSETQRNKGNFPGRFSGRQFSNSRSEMNVSTLELGDSALYLCASSLGTSGIVDTQYFGPGTRLTVL.

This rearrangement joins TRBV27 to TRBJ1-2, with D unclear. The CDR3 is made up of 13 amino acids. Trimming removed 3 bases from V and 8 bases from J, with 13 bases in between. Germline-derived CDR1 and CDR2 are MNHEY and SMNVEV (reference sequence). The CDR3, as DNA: TGTGCCAGCAGTTTGGCGGGTCTAGTAGGCTACACCTTC. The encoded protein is CASSLAGLVGYTF.

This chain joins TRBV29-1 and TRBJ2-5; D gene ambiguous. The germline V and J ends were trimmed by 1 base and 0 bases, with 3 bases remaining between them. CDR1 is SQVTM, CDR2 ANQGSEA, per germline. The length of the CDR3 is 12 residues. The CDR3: CSVEVNQETQYF. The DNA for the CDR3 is TGCAGCGTTGAAGTCAACCAAGAGACCCAGTACTTC.